This T cell receptor (beta chain) was sequenced for a study of T cells expressing NK-cell markers. Study-level background: Most of the eight sequenced donors were HCMV-seropositive; one was seronegative.

Germline V CDR1 and CDR2: SEHNR, FQNEAQ (reference sequence). This CDR3 contains 13 residues. A word on this clonotype: Its specificity is not known.

Whole-study findings and limits: Of the CD8+ T cells in about 6 donors, about 1.0-7.0% belonged to dominant NKG2C+ clonotypes.

Scientists made TCR beta cDNA using 5'RACE template switching with UMIs. TCRdb re-called the 5' RACE reads; every CDR3 protein appears as one record, without DNA. There are roughly 160,000 distinct CDR3 sequences in the sample, with 20% held by the top ten. V gene TRBV7-9 combines with J gene TRBJ1-2. This TCR came from a man aged 18 to 70 in good health. The sample consisted of blood T cells: a sorted CD56 or NKG2C T cell subset, CD4+ or CD8+ T cells, or bulk PBMC T cells (not recorded which). This CDR3 is CASSLERGWGYTF.